This TCR beta chain derives from a study of OX40 agonist ivuxolimab in advanced cancers. About the study: The treatment was a fully human IgG2 OX40 agonist, ivuxolimab. Regarding the study as a whole: Within 6 weeks, CD4+ and CD8+ blood T cells expanded clonally at 0.1 to 3.0 mg/kg. Patients with a partial response at 0.1-3.0 mg/kg had among the lowest clonal expansion.

Sequencing was performed with immunoSEQ multiplex PCR; in TCRdb, only in-frame clones are kept and a portion is missing. The sample consists of 70,000 or so clones, roughly 90% of them appearing once. V lost 2 bases to trimming and J lost 6 bases, with 14 bases between them. This CDR3 region has 14 residues. In germline, CDR1 is SGHAT, CDR2 FQNNGV. Points on this clone: Antigen unknown.

Material: CD4+ or CD8+ T cells sorted from blood, obtained in a trial of the OX40 agonist ivuxolimab. This chain links TRBV11-2 with TRBJ2-7; TRBD1 is a possible D gene (6 bases). The clonotype originates from an adult with an advanced solid tumor such as melanoma, head and neck, liver or kidney cancer. This CDR3 reads CASSLSYRAREQYF. In nucleotides, the CDR3 is TGTGCCAGCAGCTTAAGCTACAGGGCCCGCGAGCAGTACTTC.